This T cell receptor (beta chain) was sequenced in a study of blood T cell repertoires in COVID-19. Study summary: T cells, B-cell-depleted T cells, or PBMCs provided the cDNA or gDNA that served as material.

Sequencing was performed with immunoSEQ multiplex PCR; in TCRdb, only in-frame clones are kept and a portion is missing. The sample carries about 230,000 clones, 65% to 85% recorded once. V lost 0 bases, J lost 4 bases, and 12 bases lay in between. The V gene's germline CDR1 is SGHDN and CDR2 FVKESK. The CDR3 extends over 15 amino acids. The chain has TRBV14 and TRBJ1-1; D unclear. Sequenced input: peripheral blood. This receptor was taken from a man aged 50 or older with active or convalescent COVID-19. The CDR3 coding sequence is TGTGCCAGCAGCCAAGAAAGGGCCCGGGGCACTGAAGCTTTCTTT. Protein: CASSQERARGTEAFF.